A selection of T cell receptor beta chains follows, all from one sample in a study of T cells after yellow fever vaccination. MiXCR, run by TCRdb on the 5' RACE reads, gives a single entry per CDR3 protein. This sample has under 80,000 distinct CDR3 sequences, with around 7.4% found just once. The material sequenced was CD8+ T cells sorted from PBMCs, taken 15 days after the yellow fever booster vaccination. Receptors originate from a man aged 25 to 40 who received the YFV17D yellow fever vaccine. CDR3s include the opening cysteine and the closing phenylalanine or tryptophan. Fields, in order: V gene, J gene, clone size, D gene, CDR3 protein, CDR3 DNA. D genes are given only for firm matches. Clone size is not always given. Where it is, it says once, few, many or a class for expanded clones.

>TRBV19|TRBJ2-7|many|-
CASSPRERYEQYF
TGTGCCAGTAGTCCTCGAGAACGCTACGAGCAGTACTTC
>TRBV20-1|TRBJ2-7|-|TRBD2
CSARANSGRAAYEQYF
TGCAGTGCTAGGGCCAACAGCGGGAGGGCGGCCTACGAGCAGTACTTC
>TRBV9|TRBJ2-1|many|-
CASSVGGDSREQFF
TGTGCCAGCAGCGTAGGGGGCGATTCGAGAGAGCAGTTCTTC
>TRBV27|TRBJ2-3|many|-
CASSLSGTDTQYF
TGTGCCAGCAGTTTATCTGGCACAGATACGCAGTATTTT
>TRBV7-9|TRBJ2-2|many|-
CASSLVSGGELFF
TGTGCCAGCAGCTTAGTATCCGGCGGGGAGCTGTTTTTT
>TRBV12-3/TRBV12-4|TRBJ2-2|many|-
CASAFAGQNTGELFF
TGTGCCAGCGCGTTCGCGGGTCAGAACACCGGGGAGCTGTTTTTT
>TRBV29-1|TRBJ2-1|many|-
CSVERDRNEQFF
TGCAGCGTTGAAAGGGACCGCAATGAGCAGTTCTTC
>TRBV18|TRBJ2-3|many|TRBD2
CASSPSGTSDTQYF
TGTGCCAGCTCACCTAGCGGGACCTCAGATACGCAGTATTTT
>TRBV30|TRBJ2-6|many|-
CAWGLGANVLTF
TGTGCCTGGGGGTTGGGGGCCAACGTCCTGACTTTC
>TRBV11-2|TRBJ2-7|many|-
CASSRGPGLFASYEQYF
TGTGCCAGCAGCCGCGGGCCTGGACTATTCGCCTCCTACGAGCAGTACTTC
>TRBV4-2|TRBJ2-3|many|-
CASSPEKGPRTDTQYF
TGTGCCAGCAGTCCCGAAAAAGGGCCTCGCACAGATACGCAGTATTTT
>TRBV20-1|TRBJ1-5|many|TRBD1
CSARDRRGPQPQHF
TGCAGTGCTAGAGATAGGAGGGGGCCACAGCCCCAGCATTTT
>TRBV7-9|TRBJ2-7|once|-
CASSPNSAEQYF
TGTGCCAGCAGCCCTAACAGTGCTGAGCAGTACTTC
>TRBV20-1|TRBJ2-1|many|-
CSARWESSYNEQFF
TGCAGTGCTAGATGGGAGAGCTCCTACAATGAGCAGTTCTTC
>TRBV19|TRBJ2-7|many|-
CASSIAPDYEQYF
TGTGCCAGTAGTATAGCGCCGGATTACGAGCAGTACTTC
>TRBV7-6|TRBJ2-7|many|TRBD1
CASSWAGTGEQYF
TGTGCCAGCAGCTGGGCAGGGACAGGAGAGCAGTACTTC
>TRBV9|TRBJ1-1|many|-
CASSVVAGPNTEAFF
TGTGCCAGCAGCGTAGTAGCGGGGCCAAACACTGAAGCTTTCTTT
>TRBV28|TRBJ2-7|many|TRBD2
CASSLAGGSEQYF
TGTGCCAGCAGCCTAGCGGGAGGTTCAGAGCAGTACTTC
>TRBV27|TRBJ2-1|medium-sized|-
CASSKLGPYNEQFF
TGTGCCAGCAGTAAGTTAGGGCCCTACAATGAGCAGTTCTTC
>TRBV5-6|TRBJ2-1|many|TRBD2
CASSSGTNYNEQFF
TGTGCCAGCAGCTCCGGGACTAACTACAATGAGCAGTTCTTC
>TRBV12-3/TRBV12-4|TRBJ2-7|many|-
CASRGQYF
TGTGCCAGCCGGGGGCAGTACTTC
>TRBV12-3/TRBV12-4|TRBJ2-7|-|-
CASSPRDDSYEQYF
TGTGCCAGCAGCCCCCGGGACGACTCCTACGAGCAGTACTTC
>TRBV5-4|TRBJ1-1|few|-
CASSLVVNTEAFF
TGTGCCAGCAGCTTGGTGGTGAACACTGAAGCTTTCTTT
>TRBV7-9|TRBJ2-1|-|TRBD2
CASSSPPSGFDNEQFF
TGTGCCAGCAGCTCTCCCCCTAGCGGGTTTGACAATGAGCAGTTCTTC
>TRBV5-1|TRBJ2-1|many|TRBD2
CASSSRTSGRAGEQFF
TGCGCCAGCAGCTCTCGGACTAGCGGGAGGGCCGGGGAGCAGTTCTTC
>TRBV5-1|TRBJ2-3|many|-
CASSLGLYTSGTTDTQYF
TGCGCCAGCAGCTTGGGGTTGTATACCAGCGGGACAACAGATACGCAGTATTTT
>TRBV6-5|TRBJ1-1|many|-
CASRYRALDTEAFF
TGTGCCAGCAGATACAGGGCTTTGGACACTGAAGCTTTCTTT
>TRBV6-2/TRBV6-3|TRBJ2-3|many|TRBD2
CASSLRRLAGSEDTQYF
TGTGCCAGCAGTTTGCGAAGACTAGCGGGATCGGAGGATACGCAGTATTTT
>TRBV6-2/TRBV6-3|TRBJ2-1|many|TRBD2
CASSYLLAGVYNEQFF
TGTGCCAGCAGTTACCTTCTAGCGGGAGTTTACAATGAGCAGTTCTTC
>TRBV9|TRBJ2-7|many|TRBD2
CASSPSGSGGQYF
TGTGCCAGCAGCCCTTCAGGAAGCGGGGGGCAGTACTTC
>TRBV20-1|TRBJ2-7|-|-
CSARSNRALDYEQYF
TGCAGTGCTAGATCTAACCGCGCTCTGGATTACGAGCAGTACTTC
>TRBV9|TRBJ2-7|many|TRBD2
CASSNGLAGAYEQYF
TGTGCCAGCAGTAATGGACTAGCGGGAGCGTACGAGCAGTACTTC
>TRBV5-4|TRBJ2-2|-|-
CASSLEGPRELFF
TGTGCCAGCAGCTTGGAGGGGCCGCGGGAGCTGTTTTTT
>TRBV9|TRBJ2-4|many|-
CASSVDLGLGAKNIQYF
TGTGCCAGCAGCGTAGATCTGGGTTTAGGCGCCAAAAACATTCAGTACTTC
>TRBV10-2|TRBJ2-5|many|TRBD1
CASSEGTGRQETQYF
TGCGCCAGCAGTGAGGGGACAGGGCGCCAAGAGACCCAGTACTTC
>TRBV27|TRBJ2-1|-|TRBD2
CASSSSGTAEQFF
TGTGCCAGTAGTTCCAGCGGGACGGCTGAGCAGTTCTTC